This T cell receptor (beta chain) was documented in a study of blood T cell repertoires in COVID-19. Across the study: T cells, B-cell-depleted T cells, or PBMCs provided the cDNA or gDNA that served as material.

Original handling: Scientists estimated how many nucleated cells there were by amplifying reference gene primers. Repertoires were generated with immunoSEQ multiplex PCR, while TCRdb's copy carries only in-frame clones and drops some. Clone size and V and J calls were adopted from that table, with D and trimming inferred from the DNA. The data hold about 180,000 clones, with approximately 85% observed a single time. The length of the CDR3 is 14 residues. Germline V lookup: CDR1 SGHVS, CDR2 FQNEAQ. V lost 3 bases and J 7 bases, leaving 15 bases between the germline ends. The rearrangement links TRBV7-8 to TRBJ1-1; D unresolved. Sequencing was carried out using peripheral blood. The receptor was isolated from a woman older than 75 with acute or convalescent COVID-19. DNA of the CDR3: TGTGCCAGCAGCTTGACTCCCGGGAGAAGTGAAGCTTTCTTT. Its protein is CASSLTPGRSEAFF.